These 11 T cell receptor beta chains were sequenced from one sample in a study of T cells in women clearing cervical HPV infection. Measured with immunoSEQ multiplex PCR; TCRdb has only the in-frame clones, and not every one. The clone table shows approximately 25,000 clones, with the ten largest holding roughly 20%. Source material: blood buffy coat. Receptors were obtained from a woman aged 18-70 years with a cervical HPV16 infection that either progressed to CIN3+ or cleared (not recorded which).

As to this clone: The read ends 3 residues before the CDR3 terminus; that terminus is restored from the germline J gene. V is TRBV20-1 and J is TRBJ2-3, with TRBD2 matching over 11 bases. Germline V gene data show CDR1 as DFQATT and CDR2 as SNEGSKA (reference sequence). This CDR3 has 15 amino acids. V lost 3 bases to trimming and J lost 4 bases; unmatched junction nucleotides: 6. CDR3 DNA (partial): TGCAGTGCTAGGCTTAGCGGGAGGGTGTCAGATACG. Encoded protein: CSARLSGRVSDT. The CDR3 as a whole reads CSARLSGRVSDTQYF.

For this clone: The DNA ends 3 residues before the CDR3 does, and the rest of the CDR3 is filled in from the germline J gene. This chain uses TRBV20-1 with TRBJ2-3; a weak D match, TRBD2 (6 bases). Germline V gene data show CDR1 as DFQATT and CDR2 as SNEGSKA (reference sequence). The CDR3 has 14 residues. V dropped 0 bases and J dropped 2 bases, with 9 bases sitting between them. The CDR3: CSAREGGITDTQYF. CDR3 DNA (partial): TGCAGTGCTAGAGAGGGCGGGATCACAGATACG.

As to this clone: The CDR3 end is not reached by the read, which stops 3 residues before it; the germline J gene fills it in. J is TRBJ2-5 and V is TRBV7-7; 7 positions agree with TRBD2. From germline, CDR1 is SSHAT and CDR2 FNYEAQ (reference sequence). The CDR3 consists of 16 residues. The J segment lost 3 bases and the V segment lost 4 bases, leaving 11 bases of the junction unmatched. CDR3 sequence: CASSSLRGDPEETQYF. Partial CDR3 DNA: TGTGCCAGCAGCTCACTCCGGGGGGACCCTGAAGAGACC.

Regarding this clone: The sequence runs out 3 residues before the end of the CDR3; the remainder is reconstructed from the germline J gene. The J gene is TRBJ2-6, the V gene TRBV20-1, with 7 bases aligning to TRBD1. The CDR3 is 15 residues long. Trimming at V came to 5 bases and at J to 0 bases, leaving 4 bases not matched to a gene. Germline lookup yields CDR1 DFQATT and CDR2 SNEGSKA (reference sequence). CDR3 bases read: TGCAGTGCTGCAGGGGGTAGCTCTGGGGCCAACGTC. Its protein is CSAAGGSSGANV. Given in full, the CDR3 is CSAAGGSSGANVLTF.

Worth noting for this clone: The observed sequence ends 3 residues before the CDR3 terminus, with the missing tail filled in from the germline J gene. The chain employs TRBV6-1 and TRBJ2-4, with D maybe TRBD1 (6 bases). There are 14 residues in the CDR3. Per germline, CDR1 MNHNS and CDR2 SASEGT. The CDR3 reads CASSERADRNRQYF. Partial CDR3 DNA: TGTGCCAGCAGTGAAAGGGCTGACAGGAATCGT.

Comment on this clone: Read coverage stops 3 residues before the CDR3 terminus; the germline J gene supplies the remainder. The V call is TRBV7-8, the J call TRBJ2-3, with D possibly being TRBD2 (5 bases). The V gene lost 5 bases and the J gene lost 2 bases, with 17 bases spanning the gap. There are 16 residues in the CDR3. Looked up from germline, CDR1 is SGHVS and CDR2 is FQNEAQ. The sequenced CDR3 bases are TGTGCCAGCAGCCCGTCGGCGAGGGCCTTCACAGATACG. It codes for CASSPSARAFTDT. Given in full, the CDR3 is CASSPSARAFTDTQYF.

By frequency, this clone is medium-sized. The DNA ends 3 residues before the CDR3 does, and the rest of the CDR3 is filled in from the germline J gene. The chain joins TRBV29-1 to TRBJ2-7; no definite D call. Germline lookup yields CDR1 SQVTM and CDR2 ANQGSEA. This CDR3 is 13 amino acids long. Trimming removed 5 bases at V and 2 bases at J, with 13 bases between. The CDR3 loop reads CSVSQELTYEQYF. The CDR3 DNA, read in part, is TGCAGCGTTTCTCAGGAACTCACCTACGAG.

Points on this clone: The CDR3 end is not reached by the read, which stops 3 residues before it; the germline J gene fills it in. This chain links TRBV2 with TRBJ2-5; TRBD2 agrees at 11 bases. CDR1 and CDR2 (germline): SNHLY, FYNNEI. This CDR3 region has 16 residues. The V segment lost 6 bases and the J segment 0 bases; nucleotides outside the gene matches: 6. Partial CDR3 DNA: TGTGCCAGCAGGGACATAGCGGGAGGGTACCAAGAGACC. It codes for CASRDIAGGYQET. The full CDR3 protein reads CASRDIAGGYQETQYF.

As concerns this clone: The observed sequence ends 3 residues before the CDR3 terminus, with the missing tail filled in from the germline J gene. This sequence joins TRBV19 and TRBJ2-3, with no clear D. The CDR3 spans 13 residues. Deletions cut 2 bases from V and 2 bases from J, with 5 bases between. CDR1 is LNHDA and CDR2 is SQIVND in the germline V gene (reference sequence). Partial CDR3 DNA: TGTGCCAGTAGTATACAGGTCACAGATACG. Amino acids: CASSIQVTDT. The CDR3 reads in full as CASSIQVTDTQYF.

Points on this clone: The CDR3 goes on 3 residues after the read ends, and that part is filled in from the germline J gene. This chain connects TRBV5-1 to TRBJ2-6; D gene ambiguous. Per germline, CDR1 SGHRS and CDR2 YFSETQ. This CDR3 is built from 16 residues. Between the trimmed V and J ends, which lost 2 bases and 1 base, there was a span of 10 bases. The CDR3 DNA, read in part, is TGCGCCAGCAGCTTACAGACGTCATCTGGGGCCAACGTC. Translated, it gives CASSLQTSSGANV. The complete CDR3 sequence is CASSLQTSSGANVLTF.

In regard to this clone: The read ends 3 residues early relative to the CDR3; the germline J gene fills the gap. The V gene is TRBV7-3, the J gene TRBJ2-5; 8 bases align to TRBD1. V lost 6 bases to trimming and J lost 5 bases; unmatched junction nucleotides: 11. This CDR3 is built from 15 residues. The germline gives CDR1 SGHTA, CDR2 FQGTGA. The sequenced CDR3 bases are TGTGCCAGCAGTCCCCAGGGGGCTAGCCGGGAGACC. Translating gives CASSPQGASRET. The whole CDR3 sequence reads CASSPQGASRETQYF.